This TCR beta chain was observed in a study of T cell changes during pregnancy in multiple sclerosis (dated 2019 in TCRdb). For the study in its entirety: The study examined how the T cell repertoire changed over the course of pregnancy in women with multiple sclerosis.

In its sample, this clone was seen once. This receptor's antigen is unknown. Base qualities are not recorded, but no much larger clone differs from it by a single base. The junction shows trimming of 0 bases on V and 3 bases on J, plus 17 bases between the germline ends. Reading from cysteine to phenylalanine, the CDR3 counts 17 amino acids. Only CDR3 DNA remains: 51 bases, in frame from the first base. The germline V gene sets CDR1 to MGHRA and CDR2 to YSYEKL. The library was made by the immunoSEQ multiplex PCR assay. As stored in TCRdb, this immuneACCESS dataset retains in-frame rearrangements with V and J assigned. A fraction of the clones does not appear; measured against another copy, unresolved V genes explain less than half of the discrepancy, and the remainder lacks a known reason. Here the sample has about 88,000 clones; 80% to 95% occur a single time. In total, the top ten clones hold more than 1.5% of the sample.

The TCR comes from a female donor with multiple sclerosis, enrolled in a pregnancy study. The chain uses TRBV4-1 and TRBJ2-5; TRBD1 might be the D gene, on 5 matching bases. The source was peripheral blood, collected in the first trimester of pregnancy. The CDR3 protein sequence reads: CASSQEAAGPFKETQYF. The sequenced DNA is TGCGCCAGCAGCCAAGAGGCTGCAGGGCCCTTCAAAGAGACCCAGTACTTC.